This section outlines one T cell receptor beta chain sequence together with its context. The antigen is undetermined. This sample was taken from a study of shared clonotypes between healthy human individuals. Study-wide points: Naive CD4 clonotypes were shared across several donors at 4% to 5%.

Sequencing was at deep level. Profiled with immunoSEQ multiplex PCR; TCRdb holds only in-frame clones, not every one. The sample includes around 2,000,000 clones, 90% to 95% seen only once; the top ten take under 0.15%. Germline V CDR1 and CDR2: SQVTM, ANQGSEA. The CDR3 covers 13 residues. With 6 bases clipped from V and 6 bases from J, the junction kept 5 bases outside the gene matches. The authors divided CD4+ cells into CD45RA+ naive and CD45RA-negative memory subsets. The sequence derives from a young man in good health. The V call is TRBV29-1, the J call TRBJ2-7, with 13 nucleotides matching TRBD2. The sequenced material came from naive CD4+ T cells sorted from blood. Subset denoted: CD45RA+ positively selected. Here the CDR3 reads CSVGLAGVPEQYF. The CDR3 DNA follows: TGCAGCGTAGGACTAGCGGGAGTCCCCGAGCAGTACTTC.